The 16 T cell receptor beta chains in this list originate from one sample, sequenced in a study of cytomegalovirus exposure and HLA in healthy donors. Both 60 Vbeta primers and 13 Jbeta primers went into the PCR. TCRdb's table, derived via immunoSEQ multiplex PCR, lists solely in-frame clones and lacks some. Here the sample spans fewer than 200,000 clones, about four fifths being singletons. The sequenced sample was PBMCs. Receptors were obtained from a girl aged 10 to 17 in good health and CMV-seropositive.

The V gene is TRBV19, the J gene TRBJ1-2, with TRBD1 identical over 11 bases. CDR1 LNHDA and CDR2 SQIVND come from the germline V gene (reference sequence). CDR3 length equals 13 residues. Trimming removed 8 bases from V and 3 bases from J; junction bases left unmatched: 2. CDR3 amino acids: CASRTGGYYGYTF. Written as DNA, the CDR3 is TGTGCCAGTCGGACAGGGGGCTACTATGGCTACACCTTC.

The genes are TRBV7-8 and TRBJ2-2; D gene unclear. The CDR3 has 10 residues. Germline CDR1 SGHVS, CDR2 FQNEAQ. Trimming took 7 bases from V and 6 from J, leaving 3 bases between them. The CDR3 sequence: CASKPGELFF. DNA of the CDR3: TGTGCCAGCAAGCCCGGGGAGCTGTTTTTT.

J is TRBJ2-7 and V is TRBV10-3, with 8 bases matching TRBD1. The CDR3 is made up of 15 amino acids. Germline CDR1 is ENHRY and CDR2 is SYGVKD. V dropped 5 bases and J dropped 0; count of bases not matched to a gene: 6. CDR3 amino acids: CAISTGGHVSYEQYF. CDR3 nucleotide sequence: TGTGCCATCAGTACAGGGGGACACGTCTCCTACGAGCAGTACTTC.

This clone was observed once. The chain uses TRBV7-9 and TRBJ1-2, with D possibly TRBD1 on 5 matching bases. V was shortened by 5 bases and J by 2 bases, with 9 bases between the two germline ends. This CDR3 has 13 amino acids. Germline lookup yields CDR1 SEHNR and CDR2 FQNEAQ (reference sequence). The CDR3 coding sequence is TGTGCCAGCAGCCTGGGACTAAACTATGGCTACACCTTC. Residues: CASSLGLNYGYTF.

V and J are TRBV7-2 and TRBJ2-4; 10 bases line up with TRBD2. Unmatched junction bases numbered 12, after V lost 3 bases and J lost 1 base. This CDR3 has 19 residues. Germline V gene lookup returns CDR1 SGHTA and CDR2 FQGNSA. This CDR3 is CASSFILAGGPSAKNIQYF. The CDR3, as DNA: TGTGCCAGCAGCTTTATTTTAGCGGGAGGCCCCTCGGCCAAAAACATTCAGTACTTC.

The genes are TRBV28 and TRBJ2-1; D not resolved. The CDR3 sequence is 15 residues long. Germline values: CDR1 MDHEN, CDR2 SYDVKM. With 6 bases removed from V and 5 bases from J, the gap between germline ends came to 17 bases. CDR3: CASRPHSGWDNEQFF. In DNA, the CDR3 is TGTGCCAGCAGACCCCATTCCGGGTGGGACAATGAGCAGTTCTTC. Looking up the rest from reference TRBV28 and TRBJ2-1 gives the full variable domain: DVKVTQSSRYLVKRTGEKVFLECVQDMDHENMFWYRQDPGLGLRLIYFSYDVKMKEKGDIPEGYSVSREKKERFSLILESASTNQTSMYLCASRPHSGWDNEQFFGPGTRLTVL.

This clone was seen more than once but under ten times. The rearrangement joins TRBV12-5 to TRBJ2-7, with 9 bases that match TRBD2. V dropped 1 base and J dropped 1; count of bases not matched to a gene: 5. The CDR3 spans 16 residues. Germline V gene lookup returns CDR1 LGHNT and CDR2 FRNRAP. The DNA for the CDR3 is TGTGCTAGTGGTTTGGGCCCTAGCGGGAAATCCTACGAGCAGTACTTC. It encodes CASGLGPSGKSYEQYF.

This clone has a handful of counts. This chain connects TRBV6-1 to TRBJ1-5, with TRBD1 matching over 8 bases. V trimming: 2 bases; J trimming: 5 bases; junction bases outside the gene matches: 8. CDR3 length: 16 residues. Germline V gives CDR1 MNHNS, CDR2 SASEGT. The CDR3 loop reads CASSETRQGAYQPQHF. DNA of the CDR3: TGTGCCAGCAGTGAAACTAGGCAGGGGGCCTATCAGCCCCAGCATTTT.

There are a few counts of this clone. The J gene is TRBJ2-7, the V gene TRBV5-1, with 10 bases matching TRBD2. Germline CDR1 and CDR2: SGHRS and YFSETQ. V was pared by 0 bases and J by 3 bases, with 3 bases of the junction left unmatched. This CDR3 is built from 15 residues. The CDR3 DNA sequence: TGCGCCAGCAGCTTGGGGCTAGCGGGAGTCTACGAGCAGTACTTC. Amino acid sequence: CASSLGLAGVYEQYF.

This clone was found a few times. The CDR3 nucleotides are TGTGCCAGCAGTGAATGGCCAGCGGGGAACACCGGGGAGCTGTTTTTT. This sequence encodes CASSEWPAGNTGELFF. V is TRBV25-1 and J is TRBJ2-2; the D gene is possibly TRBD2 (6 bases). This CDR3 is 16 amino acids long. V was shortened by 1 base and J by 1 base, with 10 bases between the two germline ends. Germline loops: CDR1 MGHDK, CDR2 SYGVNS.

The V call is TRBV10-3, the J call TRBJ2-3; 12 bases match TRBD2. Trimming took 4 bases from V and 2 from J; bases not matched to a gene: 10. Germline assignment: CDR1 ENHRY and CDR2 SYGVKD. The CDR3 has 18 amino acids. CDR3 DNA sequence: TGTGCCATCAGTGGTCGGTTTACTAGCGGGAGGTCCACAGATACGCAGTATTTT. It encodes CAISGRFTSGRSTDTQYF.

This clone was detected once. Relative to the germline gene, one junction end is altered; a read error may explain this. The chain employs TRBV29-1 and TRBJ1-2, with a tentative D call TRBD1 (5 bases). CDR1 SQVTM and CDR2 ANQGSEA come from the germline V gene. The CDR3 spans 8 residues. The CDR3 bases are TGCAGCGTTGACTGGGGGGACTTC. Amino acid sequence: CSVDWGDF. Drawing the rest from reference TRBV29-1 and TRBJ1-2, the complete variable domain is SAVISQKPSRDICQRGTSLTIQCQVDSQVTMMFWYRQQPGQSLTLIATANQGSEATYESGFVIDKFPISRPNLTFSTLTVSNMSPEDSSIYLCSVDWGDFGSGTRLTVV.

The chain combines TRBV5-1 with TRBJ1-4; 7 bases map to TRBD1. The CDR3 is 14 residues long. Germline V gene data show CDR1 as SGHRS and CDR2 as YFSETQ. After removal of 4 bases from V and 3 bases from J, the junction contained 3 bases not matched to a gene. CDR3: CASSPDRPNEKLFF. CDR3 DNA: TGCGCCAGCAGCCCGGACAGGCCTAATGAAAAACTGTTTTTT.

V and J are TRBV15 and TRBJ2-5; D is undetermined. The germline V and J ends were trimmed by 0 bases and 5 bases, with 7 bases remaining between them. The germline V gene encodes CDR1 LNHNV and CDR2 YYDKDF (reference sequence). The CDR3 has 13 amino acids. This CDR3 reads CATSRDLVETQYF. The CDR3 coding sequence is TGTGCCACCAGCAGAGATCTCGTGGAGACCCAGTACTTC.

The V call is TRBV14, the J call TRBJ1-2; D is unresolved. This CDR3 has 14 amino acids. Germline loops: CDR1 SGHDN, CDR2 FVKESK. Trimming pared 0 bases from V and 6 bases from J, leaving 11 bases between. The CDR3 loop is CASSQDHRLHGYTF. CDR3 bases: TGTGCCAGCAGCCAAGATCACAGATTGCATGGCTACACCTTC.

The gene calls are TRBV28 and TRBJ2-7; a possible D gene is TRBD1 (6 bases). The CDR3 is 16 residues long. The V gene's germline CDR1 is MDHEN and CDR2 SYDVKM. V was shortened by 6 bases and J by 0 bases, with 18 bases between the two germline ends. The CDR3, as DNA: TGTGCCAGCAGCTCCCTTTGGGCGGACAGCTCCTACGAGCAGTACTTC. Translated: CASSSLWADSSYEQYF.